Listed here are 13 T cell receptor beta chains from one sample, sequenced in a study of blood T cell repertoires in COVID-19. The protocol was immunoSEQ multiplex PCR, while the TCRdb copy is restricted to in-frame clones and leaves out a portion. The repertoire includes 90,000 to 120,000 clones, just over 70% of them detected once, and 1.5% to 2% sits in the top ten. Input material: peripheral blood. Receptor source: a woman aged 40 to 49 with acute or convalescent COVID-19.

This clone was observed a few times. The chain links TRBV7-2 to TRBJ2-3; D unclear. Germline V lookup: CDR1 SGHTA, CDR2 FQGNSA. V was trimmed by 3 bases and J by 4 bases, leaving 8 bases between them. This CDR3 region has 13 residues. CDR3 coding DNA: TGTGCCAGCAGCTTCAGTGCGGCAGATACGCAGTATTTT. Protein product: CASSFSAADTQYF.

The CDR3 coding sequence is TGTGCCAGCAGCCAGGGCCCCGCTGGCTATGGCTACACCTTC. Its protein product is CASSQGPAGYGYTF. The V call is TRBV3-1 (or the pseudogene TRBV3-2), the J call TRBJ1-2; D is unclear. V lost 3 bases, J lost 4 bases, and 12 bases lay in between. The CDR3 loop spans 14 amino acids. The germline V gene encodes CDR1 LGHDT and CDR2 YNNKEL (reference sequence).

The V and J genes are TRBV12-5 and TRBJ2-1; 8 bases fit TRBD2. V lost 5 bases to trimming and J lost 4 bases; unmatched junction nucleotides: 13. This CDR3 spans 17 amino acids. Germline V gene lookup returns CDR1 LGHNT and CDR2 FRNRAP. The DNA of the CDR3 is TGTGCTAGTGGTCCAAATGCGGGGGGCCCCCCTTACAATGAGCAGTTCTTC. This encodes CASGPNAGGPPYNEQFF.

This clone occurred many times. V gene TRBV19 combines with J gene TRBJ2-2; 9 nucleotides match TRBD1. With V trimmed by 6 bases and J by 4 bases, 6 bases remained unmatched. The CDR3 runs 15 residues. The germline V gene has CDR1 LNHDA and CDR2 SQIVND (reference sequence). CDR3 DNA: TGTGCCAGTAGACCCGGGACAGGGAGCACCGGGGAGCTGTTTTTT. Protein sequence: CASRPGTGSTGELFF.

The chain couples TRBV5-5 to TRBJ2-5; D ambiguous. Per the germline V gene, CDR1 is SGHKS and CDR2 is YYEKEE (reference sequence). This CDR3 comprises 14 residues. V shed 4 bases and J shed 2 bases, with 12 bases lying between them. Here the CDR3 reads CASSLTPQQETQYF. In DNA form, the CDR3 reads TGTGCCAGCAGCCTGACTCCCCAGCAAGAGACCCAGTACTTC.

Ten or more counts support this clone. The gene calls are TRBV11-2 and TRBJ1-1; 7 nucleotides align to TRBD1. CDR3 size: 15 residues. The V segment lost 0 bases and the J segment 4 bases; nucleotides outside the gene matches: 5. Germline V gives CDR1 SGHAT, CDR2 FQNNGV. The CDR3 DNA is TGTGCCAGCAGCTTAGAGAACAGGGGCGGCACTGAAGCTTTCTTT. Translation gives CASSLENRGGTEAFF.

This clone was seen ten or more times. The chain couples TRBV24-1 to TRBJ2-2; D gene unclear. The CDR3 length is 12 residues. Germline loops: CDR1 KGHDR, CDR2 SFDVKD. The V gene lost 5 bases and the J gene lost 7 bases, with 7 bases spanning the gap. The CDR3 here is CATSAGGGELFF. CDR3 coding DNA: TGTGCCACCAGTGCTGGCGGCGGGGAGCTGTTTTTT.

The chain links TRBV30 to TRBJ1-1, with a tentative D call TRBD1 (5 bases). The CDR3 is made up of 12 amino acids. Germline V lookup: CDR1 GTSNPN, CDR2 SVGIG (reference sequence). The germline V and J ends were trimmed by 2 bases and 6 bases, with 10 bases remaining between them. CDR3 loop: CAWSSGGAEAFF. In DNA, the CDR3 is TGTGCCTGGAGTTCCGGGGGAGCTGAAGCTTTCTTT. The variable domain in full, completed from reference TRBV30 and TRBJ1-1, reads SQTIHQWPATLVQPVGSPLSLECTVEGTSNPNLYWYRQAAGRGLQLLFYSVGIGQISSEVPQNLSASRPQDRQFILSSKKLLLSDSGFYLCAWSSGGAEAFFGQGTRLTVV.

V is TRBV19 and J is TRBJ2-2, with D possibly matching TRBD1 (6 bases). The CDR3 sequence is 16 residues long. V was pared by 3 bases and J by 6 bases, with 17 bases between. Germline V gene data show CDR1 as LNHDA and CDR2 as SQIVND (reference sequence). This chain's CDR3 is CASSIHPGQKAGELFF. For the CDR3, the DNA is TGTGCCAGTAGTATCCATCCGGGACAAAAGGCCGGGGAGCTGTTTTTT.

In its sample, this clone was seen a few times. The gene calls are TRBV7-9 and TRBJ2-7; tentative D call: TRBD2 (6 bases). The germline CDR1 and CDR2 sequences are SEHNR and FQNEAQ (reference sequence). V lost 5 bases and J lost 3, with 14 bases in between. CDR3 length: 14 residues. This CDR3 reads CASSTRLDIYEQYF. DNA of the CDR3: TGTGCCAGCAGCACTAGACTAGACATCTACGAGCAGTACTTC.

The chain has TRBV7-9 and TRBJ1-4, with 10 bases identical to TRBD1. After removal of 8 bases from V and 3 bases from J, the junction contained 15 bases not matched to a gene. The CDR3 contains 18 residues. Germline V CDR1 and CDR2: SEHNR, FQNEAQ (reference sequence). CDR3 protein: CASPKTGGASKANEKLFF. Written as DNA, the CDR3 is TGTGCCAGCCCCAAGACAGGGGGCGCGTCGAAGGCTAATGAAAAACTGTTTTTT.

This clone was picked up one time. The CDR3 spells CASSGRGRTANTGELFF. CDR3 bases: TGTGCCAGCAGCGGGAGGGGAAGGACAGCAAACACCGGGGAGCTGTTTTTT. The V and J genes are TRBV5-4 and TRBJ2-2; weak D call: TRBD2 (7 bases). CDR1 and CDR2 from the germline V gene are SGHNT and YYREEE (reference sequence). V was pared by 4 bases and J by 2 bases, with 18 bases between. The CDR3 has 17 amino acids.

The CDR3 protein is CASSSRVGDTGELFF. The CDR3 DNA sequence: TGTGCCAGCAGCTCGAGGGTAGGAGACACCGGGGAGCTGTTTTTT. The chain is built from TRBV7-6 and TRBJ2-2; TRBD2 is a possible D gene (5 bases). The CDR3 runs to 15 residues. Germline V gene sequence: CDR1 SGHVS, CDR2 FNYEAQ. Trimming took off 4 bases at V and 3 bases at J, with 12 bases between the two ends.